This section outlines one T cell receptor beta chain sequence together with its context. Antigen specificity is unknown. All donors were healthy, and all were Caucasian. TCRdb fed the 5' RACE reads into MiXCR, producing one record per CDR3 protein. The table lists approximately 210,000 distinct CDR3 sequences, 9.4% of them singletons. The data originate from a study of identical twins. General study results and limits: Insertions were reduced in abundant cord blood beta clonotypes but not in memory repertoires. Analyses of zero insertions could, in part, be confounded by invariant MAIT and iNKT cells. Conclusions relied on cross-sectional statistical analysis, not following the same donors.

The source of this sequence is a woman under 30 in good health. Specimen: memory (CD45RO+) T cells sorted from blood.

Here the CDR3 reads CASSVSTGPDTQYF. The CDR3 region has the DNA TGTGCCAGCAGTGTGTCGACGGGCCCAGATACGCAGTATTTT. The chain employs TRBV2 and TRBJ2-3; D ambiguous. V lost 4 bases and J 4 bases, leaving 12 bases between the germline ends. CDR3 length: 14 amino acids. Germline V gives CDR1 SNHLY, CDR2 FYNNEI.